This T cell receptor beta chain was identified in a study of shared clonotypes between healthy human individuals (TCRdb year 2020). With respect to the entire study: Two women and a few men aged 18 to 49 years were included in the cohort. Between about 0.94 and 8.9 billion PBMCs per donor were obtained by leukapheresis. Different laboratories and diverse techniques were used to prepare libraries and sequence TCR repertoires, to increase sequencing depth and limit assay-specific biases. The study deeply sequenced blood TCR repertoires of several healthy adults to estimate repertoire size and the extent of clonotype sharing between individuals. For each donor, CD4 naive and CD4 memory were each run on three plates, CD8 naive on two plates, and CD8 memory on one plate.

This clone showed up just a few times. The clone's antigen remains unknown. Qualities for individual bases were not recorded, and no much larger clone is one base off. Other nucleotide sequences from this sample produce the same CDR3. From cysteine to phenylalanine, the CDR3 is 13 amino acids long. CDR3 DNA is the only sequence kept; it has 39 bases, read in frame from the first base. CDR1 and CDR2 are drawn from the germline V gene: SGHRS, YFSETQ. Trimming at the junction amounts to 1 base on V and 0 bases on J, and the germline ends lie 3 bases apart. TCR CDR3 regions were amplified from genomic DNA by multiplex PCR using the deep immunoSEQ assay. Extracted genomic DNA from each cell subset was spread evenly across all wells of several immunoSEQ 96-well plates, with each plate serving as a replicate. For sorted subsets, each replicate PCR was loaded with approximately 190 ng genomic DNA, equivalent to 32,000 or so T cell genomes. Purified libraries were quantified with a Qubit 3.0 fluorometer, sized on a Bioanalyzer 2100, and re-quantified with the KAPA Library Quantification kit. Each immunoSEQ 96-well plate was sequenced on its own single-read 150-cycle Illumina NextSeq 550 flow cell. The published analysis was carried out like this. Because only junctional sequences without quality scores were contained in the immunoSEQ output, filtering matching that applied to full-length reads could not be performed. To assign V/J genes and CDR3, sequences were annotated using PyIR, a Python wrapper for IgBLAST v1.9, with IMGT germline references. Reads were filtered out if the reads had weak V/J assignments (E-value above 1e-6), no CDR3, stop codons, out-of-frame junctions, or ambiguous translated residues. V3J clonotypes were defined as sequences sharing the same inferred V gene, J gene, and CDR3 amino acid sequence. Percentage overlap between repertoires was computed as shared unique clonotypes divided by the size of the smaller repertoire. RTK rarefaction, the Chao1 estimator, and Recon v2.1 estimates of unobserved clonotypes were used to assess repertoire richness. Generation probabilities were computed with OLGA for all TCRbeta clonotypes obtained by the gDNA method from a few donors. TCRdb mirrors the immuneACCESS table, restricted to in-frame sequences. Some clones are absent from its copies; in checked studies, under half trace to an unresolved V gene, and the reason for the others is unknown. V and J calls and clone size are copied from that table; D and trimming were computed from the DNA. A total of millions of clones appear in this sample, roughly 96% of them only once. Clones ranked in the top ten supply 0.13% of the sample.

Study-level results and caveats: About 5% of naive CD4, 3.5% of naive CD8, roughly 2.4% of memory CD4, and about 0.4% of memory CD8 clonotypes were shared across a few donors. Incomplete sequencing was indicated by rarefaction of sorted-subset datasets, despite the large sequencing depth. Estimated clonotype richness was generally larger for naive than for memory subsets. The small number of donors limited the genetic and exposure-history diversity represented. Based on pairwise subsampling, the degree of clonotype sharing among donors was expected to be affected by sequencing depth. Sampling was restricted to blood, and TCR repertoires in tissues likely differ from the TCR repertoires found in blood. Clonotypes shared by all four sorted-subset donors showed higher generation probabilities than non-shared clonotypes.

Donors were healthy HIV-negative adults with no recently reported acute infections or vaccinations. Only Caucasian adults living in Nashville, Tennessee, USA were represented among the donors. CD4+ T cells were enriched through magnetic negative selection, after which naive cells were positively selected on CD45RA and the remaining negative fraction served as the memory subset. Blood was obtained by leukapheresis, after which PBMCs were separated by Ficoll-Histopaque density gradient centrifugation and cryopreserved in liquid nitrogen vapor phase. Purity and quantity of every magnetically sorted T cell population were checked by analytical flow cytometry. Each sorted fraction had its genomic DNA isolated and then quantified by UV absorbance on a Nanodrop 2000c.

The rearranged segments are TRBV5-1 and TRBJ2-3; no D segment can be confidently identified. The receptor was derived from a man aged 18 to 29 in good health. The sequencing sample was made of naive CD4+ T cells sorted from blood. Sample cell subset or site, as interpreted from the label and publication: CD45RA+ positively selected. The CDR3 amino acid sequence is: CASSLFSTDTQYF. The sequenced DNA: TGCGCCAGCAGCTTGTTCAGCACAGATACGCAGTATTTT.